The rows below give T cell receptor beta chains drawn from one sample of a study of shared clonotypes between healthy human individuals. This table comes from immunoSEQ multiplex PCR, and its TCRdb copy is limited to in-frame clones, with some not included. In the table there are about 2,100,000 clones, about 92% of which are singletons. Input material: naive CD8+ T cells from PBMCs. All receptors derive from a man aged 18 to 29 in good health. Some clones in this sample may be carry-over from other donors' samples. CDR3s include the opening cysteine and the closing phenylalanine or tryptophan. The D gene is left open where the match is weak. Size is stated for part of the rows, as once, few or many counts, or as a class when the clone is expanded.

clone_size	d_call	v_call	j_call	cdr3_aa	cdr3_nt
.	TRBD1	TRBV5-1	TRBJ2-7	CASSLPGQGLYEQYF	TGCGCCAGCAGCTTGCCAGGACAGGGCCTCTACGAGCAGTACTTC
.	.	TRBV6-5	TRBJ1-1	CASSPIPLRNTEAFF	TGTGCCAGCAGTCCGATTCCTTTGAGGAACACTGAAGCTTTCTTT
once	.	TRBV19	TRBJ2-4	CASSIAGPRNIQYF	TGTGCCAGTAGTATCGCAGGGCCCAGAAACATTCAGTACTTC
.	TRBD2	TRBV27	TRBJ2-7	CASKVLAGVYEQYF	TGTGCCAGCAAGGTGCTAGCGGGAGTCTACGAGCAGTACTTC
.	.	TRBV28	TRBJ1-6	CASSLMAARWDSPLHF	TGTGCCAGCAGTTTAATGGCAGCCAGGTGGGATTCACCCCTCCACTTT
.	TRBD1	TRBV28	TRBJ2-7	CASSLGQYEQYF	TGTGCCAGCAGTTTGGGACAGTACGAGCAGTACTTC
.	TRBD2	TRBV19	TRBJ2-7	CASSIGLAGPYEQYF	TGTGCCAGTAGTATCGGGCTAGCGGGGCCCTACGAGCAGTACTTC
.	.	TRBV7-9	TRBJ2-5	CASSSGPGYHQETQYF	TGTGCCAGCAGCTCCGGGCCAGGCTACCACCAAGAGACCCAGTACTTC
.	TRBD1	TRBV27	TRBJ2-7	CASSLGQGGFYEQYF	TGTGCCAGCAGTTTGGGACAGGGAGGTTTCTACGAGCAGTACTTC
.	.	TRBV15	TRBJ2-7	CATSRGLEGTHEQYF	TGTGCCACCAGCAGAGGCTTAGAGGGTACCCACGAGCAGTACTTC
.	TRBD1	TRBV19	TRBJ2-5	CATAGTGYQETQYF	TGTGCCACCGCCGGGACAGGCTACCAAGAGACCCAGTACTTC
.	.	TRBV28	TRBJ2-2	CASSLTGNTGELFF	TGTGCCAGCAGTTTGACAGGAAACACCGGGGAGCTGTTTTTT
.	.	TRBV2	TRBJ1-2	CASSVNTVAYGYTF	TGTGCCAGCAGTGTCAACACGGTAGCGTATGGCTACACCTTC
.	.	TRBV5-4	TRBJ2-1	CASADVGARIDEQFF	TGTGCCAGCGCCGACGTGGGGGCCCGAATAGATGAGCAGTTCTTC
.	.	TRBV28	TRBJ2-1	CASSLTSSYNEQFF	TGTGCCAGCAGTTTAACCAGCTCCTACAATGAGCAGTTCTTC
.	.	TRBV19	TRBJ1-2	CASSPHSPGGYTF	TGTGCCAGTAGTCCCCACTCGCCCGGTGGCTACACCTTC
once	TRBD1	TRBV6-6	TRBJ1-2	CASSHQGQDYGYTF	TGTGCCAGCAGCCACCAGGGACAGGACTATGGCTACACCTTC
.	.	TRBV9	TRBJ2-5	CASSPTGKYQETQYF	TGTGCCAGCAGCCCAACAGGGAAGTACCAAGAGACCCAGTACTTC
.	TRBD2	TRBV28	TRBJ2-7	CASSLILGGRSVEQYF	TGTGCCAGCAGTTTAATCCTAGGCGGGAGGTCGGTCGAGCAGTACTTC
.	.	TRBV6-1	TRBJ1-5	CASSEAYRDGQPQHF	TGTGCCAGCAGTGAAGCCTACAGGGACGGGCAGCCCCAGCATTTT
.	.	TRBV4-2	TRBJ1-1	CASSHQQRGGNTEAFF	TGTGCCAGCAGCCACCAACAACGCGGGGGAAACACTGAAGCTTTCTTT
few	.	TRBV9	TRBJ1-5	CASSPGQKIKPQHF	TGTGCCAGCAGCCCCGGACAGAAGATCAAGCCCCAGCATTTT
.	.	TRBV29-1	TRBJ2-7	CSVGAGYEQYF	TGCAGCGTTGGAGCGGGCTACGAGCAGTACTTC
.	TRBD2	TRBV4-1	TRBJ2-5	CASSHSGGGGGETQYF	TGCGCCAGCAGCCACTCCGGGGGGGGCGGAGGAGAGACCCAGTACTTC
.	TRBD1	TRBV11-2	TRBJ2-2	CASSLSDRGPRELFF	TGTGCCAGCAGCTTATCGGACAGGGGCCCGAGGGAGCTGTTTTTT
.	.	TRBV19	TRBJ2-6	CASSIIFGSGANVLTF	TGTGCCAGTAGTATCATTTTCGGGTCTGGGGCCAACGTCCTGACTTTC
once	.	TRBV9	TRBJ2-2	CASSPEDHYTGELFF	TGTGCCAGCAGCCCCGAGGACCACTACACCGGGGAGCTGTTTTTT
.	.	TRBV14	TRBJ2-5	CASSQDWEDLRETQYF	TGTGCCAGCAGCCAAGACTGGGAGGATTTACGAGAGACCCAGTACTTC
.	.	TRBV30	TRBJ2-3	CAWSVLSDTQYF	TGTGCCTGGAGTGTACTCTCAGATACGCAGTATTTT
.	.	TRBV6-5	TRBJ2-5	CASSNVRLETQYF	TGTGCCAGCAGCAACGTCCGCCTAGAGACCCAGTACTTC
.	TRBD2	TRBV6-6	TRBJ2-7	CASSYSTREGHEQYF	TGTGCCAGCAGTTACTCGACGCGGGAGGGCCACGAGCAGTACTTC
.	.	TRBV27	TRBJ2-7	CASSPRGPLSYEQYF	TGTGCCAGCAGTCCCCGGGGGCCCCTATCCTACGAGCAGTACTTC
.	.	TRBV27	TRBJ2-7	CASSSRGPSSYEQYF	TGTGCCAGCAGTTCCCGAGGACCGAGCTCCTACGAGCAGTACTTC
.	.	TRBV9	TRBJ2-6	CASREGLSGANVLTF	TGTGCCAGCAGGGAGGGCCTCTCTGGGGCCAACGTCCTGACTTTC
once	TRBD2	TRBV19	TRBJ2-3	CASSISAGGLLDTQYF	TGTGCCAGTAGTATATCGGCGGGAGGGCTTTTAGATACGCAGTATTTT
.	TRBD1	TRBV5-1	TRBJ2-4	CASRFDRELVQYF	TGCGCCAGCAGATTTGACAGGGAGTTAGTTCAGTACTTC
.	.	TRBV11-2	TRBJ1-1	CASSSGPEAFF	TGTGCCAGCAGCTCAGGCCCTGAAGCTTTCTTT
.	.	TRBV6-6	TRBJ1-2	CASSYSDNGGYTF	TGTGCCAGCAGTTATTCAGATAATGGTGGCTACACCTTC
.	.	TRBV12-2	TRBJ1-2	CASRLSTWGYTF	TGTGCAAGTCGCTTATCGACGTGGGGGTACACCTTC
.	.	TRBV21-1	TRBJ2-7	CASSPGTGANYEQYF	TGTGCCAGCAGCCCCGGGACAGGGGCTAACTACGAGCAGTACTTC
few	.	TRBV9	TRBJ1-2	CASSVHGMYGYTF	TGTGCCAGCAGCGTACACGGAATGTATGGCTACACCTTC
.	.	TRBV15	TRBJ2-7	CATSRDFDSRPSYEQYF	TGTGCCACCAGCAGAGATTTCGATTCGCGGCCGTCCTACGAGCAGTACTTC
.	TRBD2	TRBV10-3	TRBJ2-1	CAISAPGTTYNEQFF	TGTGCCATCAGTGCCCCCGGGACTACCTACAATGAGCAGTTCTTC
.	TRBD2	TRBV5-1	TRBJ2-3	CASSFAPSGSTDTQYF	TGCGCCAGCAGCTTCGCCCCTAGCGGATCCACAGATACGCAGTATTTT
.	.	TRBV7-9	TRBJ2-5	CASNQGVGETQYF	TGTGCCAGCAACCAGGGAGTCGGAGAGACCCAGTACTTC
.	.	TRBV19	TRBJ1-1	CASSLTGNTEAFF	TGTGCCAGTAGTTTAACAGGGAACACTGAAGCTTTCTTT
.	.	TRBV27	TRBJ1-6	CASSLRQFNSPLHF	TGTGCCAGCAGTTTAAGGCAGTTTAATTCACCCCTCCACTTT
.	.	TRBV7-9	TRBJ2-7	CASSQGTREQYF	TGTGCCAGCAGCCAGGGAACCCGCGAGCAGTACTTC
.	.	TRBV7-3	TRBJ2-7	CASSSARGEGTHEQYF	TGTGCCAGCAGCTCCGCGAGGGGGGAAGGAACCCACGAGCAGTACTTC
.	TRBD1	TRBV29-1	TRBJ1-1	CSVEGLIGQGGTEAFF	TGCAGCGTTGAAGGACTAATTGGACAGGGCGGAACTGAAGCTTTCTTT
.	TRBD1	TRBV15	TRBJ2-7	CATSIRDRGLEQYF	TGTGCCACCAGCATACGGGACAGGGGGCTCGAGCAGTACTTC
.	.	TRBV2	TRBJ2-2	CASSDSRGGGELFF	TGTGCCAGCAGTGACTCCAGGGGCGGCGGGGAGCTGTTTTTT